This is a list of T cell receptor beta chains from one sample in a study of OX40 agonist ivuxolimab in advanced cancers. Measured with immunoSEQ multiplex PCR; TCRdb has only the in-frame clones, and not every one. This sample carries around 34,000 clones, over 85% of them seen once, and the ten largest clones take around 33%. The specimen was CD4+ or CD8+ T cells sorted from blood, collected in a trial of the OX40 agonist ivuxolimab. Source of these receptors: an adult with an advanced solid tumor such as melanoma, head and neck, liver or kidney cancer. The CDR3 runs from the conserved cysteine through the conserved F or W. Each record gives: J gene, clone size, V gene, CDR3 protein. Not all rows give a size; the values are once, few, many and, for expanded clones, a class.

TRBJ2-7,NA,TRBV7-9,CASSSGQGAHEQYF
TRBJ1-4,NA,TRBV7-9,CASSQDIDEKLFF
TRBJ1-2,NA,TRBV19,CASSIEWGYGYTF
TRBJ2-7,NA,TRBV6-5,CASSYSRIYEQYF
TRBJ2-7,NA,TRBV4-1,CASSQDRGQGAEQYF
TRBJ2-2,NA,TRBV9,CASSLLTGELFF
TRBJ2-2,NA,TRBV2,CASSDRGTGELFF
TRBJ1-1,NA,TRBV28,CASCRGYTEAFF
TRBJ2-1,NA,TRBV19,CASSPGQGSPNEQFF
TRBJ2-2,NA,TRBV29-1,CSVDSGSSTGELFF
TRBJ1-4,NA,TRBV28,CASVRTQGREKLFF
TRBJ2-5,NA,TRBV5-1,CASSLVGGNQETQYF
TRBJ1-1,NA,TRBV6-5,CASSEDGGLPF
TRBJ2-7,NA,TRBV19,CASSSRDSSYEQYF
TRBJ2-1,NA,TRBV27,CASSLGLVLEQFF
TRBJ2-3,NA,TRBV9,CASSVGTDTQYF
TRBJ2-6,NA,TRBV15,CATSGDNPTGANVLTF
TRBJ2-7,NA,TRBV19,CASSMGFFYEQYF
TRBJ1-2,NA,TRBV19,CASSILSGINYGYTF
TRBJ2-3,NA,TRBV29-1,CSVVTATTTDTQYF
TRBJ2-7,NA,TRBV19,CASRTDSLSYEQYF
TRBJ1-2,few,TRBV7-9,CASSPSEGQGYGYTF
TRBJ1-3,NA,TRBV7-9,CASSPRSLSGNTIYF
TRBJ2-1,NA,TRBV27,CASSFRQGLRNEQFF
TRBJ1-2,NA,TRBV2,CASPGGRESDGYTF
TRBJ1-4,NA,TRBV19,CASSIFLGADEKLFF
TRBJ2-3,once,TRBV14,CASSQTTSGSFYTQYF
TRBJ2-2,NA,TRBV29-1,CSVEGGNTGELFF
TRBJ2-7,NA,TRBV6-5,CASRLTGVGTYEQYF
TRBJ2-2,NA,TRBV7-6,CASSLAPNLANTGELFF
TRBJ2-3,NA,TRBV11-3,CASSLGALAGADTQYF
TRBJ2-3,NA,TRBV9,CASSASGGSTDTQYF
TRBJ2-1,NA,TRBV28,CASSSPGTLHNEQFF
TRBJ2-3,NA,TRBV25-1,CASSELTSGNTQYF
TRBJ2-7,NA,TRBV6-1,CASSETGPYEQYF
TRBJ2-5,NA,TRBV7-7,CASSTRSGSETQYF
TRBJ2-7,NA,TRBV11-3,CASSSPEGPYEQYF
TRBJ1-6,NA,TRBV11-2,CASSLDSGYSPLHF
TRBJ1-2,NA,TRBV4-1,CASSQEEGARYGYTF
NA,NA,TRBV5-1,CASSSPRDRSSYEQYF
TRBJ2-1,once,TRBV7-7,CASSLTTSGSSKDEQFF
TRBJ1-1,NA,TRBV19,CASSIDPGGMTEAFF
TRBJ2-1,NA,TRBV12-5,CASGLGQRPSYNEQFF
TRBJ1-2,NA,TRBV12-2,CASRPRRGGGYGYTF
TRBJ1-5,medium-sized,TRBV7-3,CASSLELGVPHQPQHF